This TCR beta chain appears in the sequencing data of a study of T cells in Graves' hyperthyroidism and ophthalmopathy. Amplification targeted TCR beta CDR3 regions from RNA transcripts. An initial round of RT-PCR targeting the TCR CDR3 relied on the HTBI primer set. TCRdb recomputed calls from the multiplex PCR reads with MiXCR, one row per CDR3 protein. The table has 200,000 to 250,000 distinct CDR3 sequences, 17% seen once; the top ten hold under 65%. V gave up 5 bases and J gave up 1 base, with 5 bases separating them. Germline lookup yields CDR1 SGHAT and CDR2 FQNNGV. The CDR3 contains 12 residues. This clonotype was seen repeatedly, ten times or more.

The sequence derives from a man in his fifties or sixties with Graves' hyperthyroidism. The V and J genes are TRBV11-2 and TRBJ1-1; D call uncertain. The specimen was blood. This chain's CDR3 is CASSTTNTEAFF. For the CDR3, the DNA is TGTGCCAGCAGCACCACGAACACTGAAGCTTTCTTT.